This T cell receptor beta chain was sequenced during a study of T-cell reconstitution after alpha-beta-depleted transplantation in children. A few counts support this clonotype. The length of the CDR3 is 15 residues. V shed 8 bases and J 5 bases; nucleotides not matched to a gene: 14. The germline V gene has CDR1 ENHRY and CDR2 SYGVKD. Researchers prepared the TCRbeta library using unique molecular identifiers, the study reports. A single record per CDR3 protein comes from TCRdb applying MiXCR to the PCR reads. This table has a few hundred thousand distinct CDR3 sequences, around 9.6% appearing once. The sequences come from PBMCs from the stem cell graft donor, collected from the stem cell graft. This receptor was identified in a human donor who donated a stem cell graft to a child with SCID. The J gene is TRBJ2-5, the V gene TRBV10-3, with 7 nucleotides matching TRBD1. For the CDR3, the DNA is TGTGCCATCGCTGGGACAGCGGACTCAGGGGAGACCCAGTACTTC. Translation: CAIAGTADSGETQYF.